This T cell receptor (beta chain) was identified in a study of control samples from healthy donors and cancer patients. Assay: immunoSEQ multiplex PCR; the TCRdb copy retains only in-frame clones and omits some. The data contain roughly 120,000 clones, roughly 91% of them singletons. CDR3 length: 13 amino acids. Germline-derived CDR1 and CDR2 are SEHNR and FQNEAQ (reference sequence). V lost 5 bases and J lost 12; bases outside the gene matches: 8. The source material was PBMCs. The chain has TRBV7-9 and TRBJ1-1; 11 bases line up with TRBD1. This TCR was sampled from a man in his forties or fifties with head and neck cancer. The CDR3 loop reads CASSPGGDRGTFF. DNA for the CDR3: TGTGCCAGCAGCCCCGGGGGGGACAGGGGGACTTTCTTT.